This entry describes one T cell receptor beta chain. Source study methods: Estimation of nucleated cell counts was performed using reference gene primer amplification. Measured with immunoSEQ multiplex PCR; TCRdb has only the in-frame clones, and not every one. The V and J calls and the clone size are those of that table, but D and trimming were determined from the DNA. The sample yields about 250,000 clones, more than 70% seen once. The sample comes from a study of blood T cell repertoires in COVID-19. Study-level information: The study drew acute and convalescent COVID-19 samples from the United States, Italy and Spain. From T cells, B-cell-depleted T cells, or PBMCs came the material, which was cDNA or gDNA.

The germline V gene has CDR1 LNHDA and CDR2 SQIVND (reference sequence). There are 15 residues in the CDR3. After removal of 5 bases from V and 2 bases from J, the junction contained 6 bases not matched to a gene. Sequencing was performed on peripheral blood. The chain uses TRBV19 and TRBJ2-1, with 7 bases aligning to TRBD2. The receptor was isolated from a woman aged 80 or over with COVID-19, enrolled during active disease. The CDR3, as DNA: TGTGCCAGTAGTCTAGGGAGGGCTACCTACAATGAGCAGTTCTTC. Protein sequence: CASSLGRATYNEQFF. The whole variable domain, remainder taken from reference TRBV19 and TRBJ2-1, is DGGITQSPKYLFRKEGQNVTLSCEQNLNHDAMYWYRQDPGQGLRLIYYSQIVNDFQKGDIAEGYSVSREKKESFPLTVTSAQKNPTAFYLCASSLGRATYNEQFFGPGTRLTVL.